This is a list of T cell receptor beta chains from one sample in a study of blood T cells in healthy people across ages. TCRdb processed the 5' RACE reads anew with MiXCR; each CDR3 protein has one entry. The repertoire has more than 1.4 million distinct CDR3 sequences, approximately 42% of them found once; the top ten carry 6.5% to 10%. Sequencing was performed on blood. All receptors derive from a woman under 30 in good health. Both conserved end residues are part of each CDR3. The order of the fields is J gene, V gene, clone size, D gene, CDR3 DNA, CDR3 protein. A D gene is named only where the DNA matches it firmly. Not every row has a clone size; where given, it reads once, few, many or a size class.

TRBJ2-1,TRBV5-1,-,TRBD2,TGCGCCAGCAGCATCGGACTAGCGGGGGCTAAAGAACAGTTCTTC,CASSIGLAGAKEQFF
TRBJ2-7,TRBV15,-,TRBD1,TGTGCCACCAGCAGATCCAAGACAGGGAAAGCCTCCTACGAGCAGTACTTC,CATSRSKTGKASYEQYF
TRBJ2-7,TRBV12-3/TRBV12-4,-,TRBD2,TGTGCCAGCAGTCTTCAATCCTCCTCCAGCGGGAGGATCTACGAGCAGTACTTC,CASSLQSSSSGRIYEQYF
TRBJ1-2,TRBV28,once,-,TGTGCCAGCAGTTCTACCAAGTATGGCTACACCTTC,CASSSTKYGYTF
TRBJ2-5,TRBV13,-,-,TGTGCCAGCAGCTTAGGATGGCTAGCGACAGAGACCCAGTACTTC,CASSLGWLATETQYF
TRBJ1-1,TRBV2,few,-,TGTGCCAGCAGTCTTGAGTCCCACAGGGAGGGTACTGAAGCTTTCTTT,CASSLESHREGTEAFF
TRBJ2-1,TRBV30,once,-,TGTGCCTGGACCCAAGGCGGGTTTAATGAGCAGTTCTTC,CAWTQGGFNEQFF
TRBJ1-1,TRBV24-1,few,-,TGTGCCACCAGTGATTCCCGGACAGACACTGAAGCTTTCTTT,CATSDSRTDTEAFF
TRBJ2-2,TRBV6-2/TRBV6-3,few,-,TGTGCCAGCAGTTCTACCCCCGGGGAGCTGTTTTTT,CASSSTPGELFF
TRBJ1-6,TRBV5-1,-,TRBD1,TGCGCCAGCAGCTTGGCCGGGACAGAAAGGTCACCCCTCCACTTT,CASSLAGTERSPLHF
TRBJ2-1,TRBV6-1,few,TRBD2,TGTGCCAGCAGTGAGTTTGGTAGCGGGGGTCGGTTCTTC,CASSEFGSGGRFF
TRBJ2-5,TRBV4-1,-,-,TGCGCCAGCAGCCAGATAGTCCAAGAGACCCAGTACTTC,CASSQIVQETQYF
TRBJ1-2,TRBV6-6,-,-,TGTGCCTGCAGTGGCGGGGGCTGGGGCTACACCTTC,CACSGGGWGYTF
TRBJ2-7,TRBV28,-,-,TGTGCCAGCAGTAATCTCCAGGGGAACGAGCAGTACTTC,CASSNLQGNEQYF
TRBJ1-2,TRBV29-1,-,TRBD1,TGCAGCGTTGAAGGAGATCGGACAGGGAAGGAGAGCTACACCTTC,CSVEGDRTGKESYTF
TRBJ1-1,TRBV5-1,once,-,TGCGCCAGCAGCTTGGATGGGGGGGTCACTGAAGCTTTCTTT,CASSLDGGVTEAFF
TRBJ2-5,TRBV11-2,few,TRBD2,TGTGCCAGCAGCCCAATACAAGGGACTAGGACGGAGACCCAGTACTTC,CASSPIQGTRTETQYF
TRBJ2-7,TRBV29-1,-,TRBD2,TGCAGCGCCCTGGGACTAGCGGCTAGGAATGAGCAGTACTTC,CSALGLAARNEQYF
TRBJ2-3,TRBV29-1,-,-,TGCAGCGTTGGACAGGTGCGGTCAGATACGCGGTATTTT,CSVGQVRSDTRYF
TRBJ2-1,TRBV7-9,-,-,TGTTCCAGCACCTCTGGTCGTTATGAGCAGTTCTTC,CSSTSGRYEQFF
TRBJ1-2,TRBV20-1,-,-,TGCAGTGTCGGCGGGGGCTCGAACTATGGCTACACCTTC,CSVGGGSNYGYTF
TRBJ2-4,TRBV25-1,few,-,TGTGCCAGCAGTGAACGCTTCGGGGAAGCCAAAAACATTCAGTACTTC,CASSERFGEAKNIQYF
TRBJ2-7,TRBV28,-,-,TGTGCCAGCAGTTTAGACAGCCTGAGCTCCTACGAGCAGTACTTC,CASSLDSLSSYEQYF
TRBJ2-3,TRBV4-1,few,TRBD2,TGCGCCAGCAGGCGGACTAGCGGACATACGCAGTATTTT,CASRRTSGHTQYF
TRBJ2-5,TRBV9,-,TRBD1,TGTGCCAGCAGCCCGACCCCAAGGACAGGGGGATCCAAGGAGGAGACCCAGTACTTC,CASSPTPRTGGSKEETQYF
TRBJ2-7,TRBV14,-,-,TGTGCCAGCAGCCTCCGGGGTTCCCAATACGAGCAGTACTTC,CASSLRGSQYEQYF
TRBJ1-2,TRBV28,-,-,TGTGCCGCCCGACAATTGCGCTATGGCTACACCTTC,CAARQLRYGYTF
TRBJ1-2,TRBV6-1,-,-,TGTGCCAGCAGGAACGGGCTGGTCTATGGCTACACCTTC,CASRNGLVYGYTF
TRBJ2-2,TRBV20-1,-,-,TGCAGTGCTAGCAAAGGAAACGGGGAGCTGTTTTTT,CSASKGNGELFF
TRBJ2-2,TRBV15,-,-,TGTGCCACCAGCCGGAGTACCGGGGAGCTGTTTTTT,CATSRSTGELFF
TRBJ1-3,TRBV12-3/TRBV12-4,-,-,TGTGCCAGCAGTCCCCGGACCGTCTCTGGAAACACCATATATTTT,CASSPRTVSGNTIYF
TRBJ2-3,TRBV10-3,few,TRBD2,TGTGCCACCCATAGTAGCGGGCCCGCTAGCACAGATACGCAGTATTTT,CATHSSGPASTDTQYF
TRBJ1-1,TRBV5-6,-,-,TGTGCCAGCGGACGGGCCAACACTGAAGCTTTCTTT,CASGRANTEAFF
TRBJ2-3,TRBV9,-,-,TGTGCCAGCAGCGTAGCAGCTTACACAGATACGCAGTATTTT,CASSVAAYTDTQYF
TRBJ2-1,TRBV3-1,-,-,TGTGCCAGCAGCCAAGCTGGAATGGGCGCACTGCTTTACAATGAGCAGTTCTTC,CASSQAGMGALLYNEQFF
TRBJ2-1,TRBV10-3,few,TRBD2,TGTGCCACCCTATGGACTAGCGGGACCTACAATGAGCAGTTCTTC,CATLWTSGTYNEQFF
TRBJ2-7,TRBV5-1,-,-,TGCGCCAGCAGCTTGGTTCTAGCGTGGGATGAGCAGTACTTC,CASSLVLAWDEQYF
TRBJ2-1,TRBV4-1,few,TRBD2,TGCGCCAGCAGCCAAGATAGTGGACTAGGGGCAAATGAGCAGTTCTTC,CASSQDSGLGANEQFF
TRBJ1-2,TRBV28,few,TRBD1,TGTGCCAGCAGTCCTACAGGGGGCCCGAGAGGCTACACCTTC,CASSPTGGPRGYTF
TRBJ2-7,TRBV20-1,few,-,TGCAGTGCTAGATCGCCTGGGAGCTATAACGACGAGCAGTACTTC,CSARSPGSYNDEQYF
TRBJ1-2,TRBV20-1,few,-,TGCAGTGCTAGAGATCGGGGGGAATTCGGTGGCTACACCTTC,CSARDRGEFGGYTF
TRBJ2-7,TRBV5-1,few,-,TGCGCCAGCAGCTTGGGGGTGACGAGCTCCTACAATGAGCAGTACTTC,CASSLGVTSSYNEQYF
TRBJ1-2,TRBV6-1,few,TRBD1,TGTGCCAGCAGTAAAACCGGGACAGGGGAAAACGGCTACACCTTC,CASSKTGTGENGYTF
TRBJ1-1,TRBV7-9,-,-,TGTGCCAGCAGCTTAGCAGAGGGTTCGGCTTTCTTT,CASSLAEGSAFF
TRBJ1-6,TRBV20-1,-,TRBD1,TGCAGTGCTGGACAGGGCCCTGGGAATTCACCCCTCCACTTT,CSAGQGPGNSPLHF
TRBJ2-1,TRBV19,-,TRBD2,TGTGCCAGTAGAGCTAGCGGGACTAACAATGAGCAGTTCTTC,CASRASGTNNEQFF
TRBJ1-5,TRBV28,-,-,TGTGCCAGCAGTCGGGGCCTTAGCAATCAGCCCCAGCATTTT,CASSRGLSNQPQHF
TRBJ2-1,TRBV18,-,-,TGTGCCAGCTCAACCGGGCACAGCCAAGAGACCCAGTTCTTC,CASSTGHSQETQFF